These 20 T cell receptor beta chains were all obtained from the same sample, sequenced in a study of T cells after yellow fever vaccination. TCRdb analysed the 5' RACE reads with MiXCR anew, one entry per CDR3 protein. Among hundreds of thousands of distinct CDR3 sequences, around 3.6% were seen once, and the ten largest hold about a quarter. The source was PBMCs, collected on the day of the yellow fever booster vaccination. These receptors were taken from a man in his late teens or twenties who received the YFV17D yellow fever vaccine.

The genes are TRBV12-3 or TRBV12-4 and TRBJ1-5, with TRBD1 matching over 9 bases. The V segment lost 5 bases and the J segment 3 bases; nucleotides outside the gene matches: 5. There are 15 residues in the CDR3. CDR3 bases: TGTGCCAGCAGTCCCGGGACAGGGTACAATCAGCCCCAGCATTTT. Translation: CASSPGTGYNQPQHF.

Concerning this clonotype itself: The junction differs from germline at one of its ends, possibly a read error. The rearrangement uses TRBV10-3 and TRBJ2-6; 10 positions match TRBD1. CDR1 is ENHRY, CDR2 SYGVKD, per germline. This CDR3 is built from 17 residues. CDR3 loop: CAIRGTGDNSGAYVLTF. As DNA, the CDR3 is TGTGCCATCAGGGGGACAGGGGATAACTCTGGGGCCTACGTCCTGACTTTC.

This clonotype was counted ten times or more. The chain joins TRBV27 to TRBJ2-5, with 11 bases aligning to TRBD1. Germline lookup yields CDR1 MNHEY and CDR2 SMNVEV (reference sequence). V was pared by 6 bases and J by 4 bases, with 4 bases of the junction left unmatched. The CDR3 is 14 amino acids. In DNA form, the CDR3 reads TGTGCCAGCAGACGGACAGGGGGCGTAGAGACCCAGTACTTC. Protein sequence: CASRRTGGVETQYF.

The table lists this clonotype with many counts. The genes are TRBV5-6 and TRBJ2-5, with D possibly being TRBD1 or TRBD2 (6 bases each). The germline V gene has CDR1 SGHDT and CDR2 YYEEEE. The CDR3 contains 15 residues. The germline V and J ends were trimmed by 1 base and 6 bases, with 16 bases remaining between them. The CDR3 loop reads CASSLRGGPEKTQYF. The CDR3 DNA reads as TGTGCCAGCAGCTTGCGAGGGGGGCCAGAGAAGACCCAGTACTTC.

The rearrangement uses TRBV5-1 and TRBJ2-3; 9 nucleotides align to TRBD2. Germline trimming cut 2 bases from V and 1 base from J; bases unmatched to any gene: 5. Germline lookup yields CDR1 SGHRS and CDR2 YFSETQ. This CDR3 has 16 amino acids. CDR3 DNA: TGCGCCAGCAGCTTCTTTATAGCGGGGGGCACAGATACGCAGTATTTT. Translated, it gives CASSFFIAGGTDTQYF.

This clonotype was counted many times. The CDR3 here is CASRRANYGYTF. CDR3 bases: TGTGCCAGCAGGCGAGCCAACTATGGCTACACCTTC. The genes are TRBV21-1 and TRBJ1-2. TRBV21-1 is assigned pseudogene status. This CDR3 has 12 residues.

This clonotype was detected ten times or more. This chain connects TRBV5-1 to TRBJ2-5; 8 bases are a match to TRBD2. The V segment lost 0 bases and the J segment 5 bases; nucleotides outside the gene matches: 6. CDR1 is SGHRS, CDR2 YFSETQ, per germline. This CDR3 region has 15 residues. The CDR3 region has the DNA TGCGCCAGCAGCTTGGGCTCAGCGGGGGAGGAGACCCAGTACTTC. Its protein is CASSLGSAGEETQYF.

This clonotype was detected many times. CDR3 DNA: TGTGCCAGCAGCCTTGGACTAGCGGGAATCACAGATACGCAGTATTTT. Protein: CASSLGLAGITDTQYF. The chain couples TRBV3-1 to TRBJ2-3; 12 bases agree with TRBD2. V shed 4 bases, J shed 2 bases, and the junction held 4 bases outside the gene matches. From germline, CDR1 is LGHDT and CDR2 YNNKEL (reference sequence). The length of the CDR3 is 16 residues.

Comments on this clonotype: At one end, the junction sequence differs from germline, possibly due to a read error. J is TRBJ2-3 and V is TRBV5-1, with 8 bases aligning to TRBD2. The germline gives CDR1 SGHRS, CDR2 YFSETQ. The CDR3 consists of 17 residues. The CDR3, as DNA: TGCGCCAGCAGGTTGGGAAATACGGGGGGGCTCACAGATACGCAGTATTTT. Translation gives CASRLGNTGGLTDTQYF.

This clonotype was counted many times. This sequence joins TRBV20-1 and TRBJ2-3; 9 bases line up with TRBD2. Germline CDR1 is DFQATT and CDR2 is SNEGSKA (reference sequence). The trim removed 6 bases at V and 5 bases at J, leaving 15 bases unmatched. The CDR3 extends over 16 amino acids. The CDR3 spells CSASQGRGGRGDTQYF. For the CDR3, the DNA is TGCAGTGCCTCTCAGGGGCGGGGGGGCCGCGGAGATACGCAGTATTTT.

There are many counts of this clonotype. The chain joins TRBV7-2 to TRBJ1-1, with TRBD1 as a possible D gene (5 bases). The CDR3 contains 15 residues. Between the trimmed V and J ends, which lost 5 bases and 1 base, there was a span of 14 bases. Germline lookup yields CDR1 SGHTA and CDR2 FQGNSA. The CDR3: CASSPGLAKNTEAFF. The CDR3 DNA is TGTGCCAGCAGCCCGGGACTAGCAAAGAACACTGAAGCTTTCTTT.

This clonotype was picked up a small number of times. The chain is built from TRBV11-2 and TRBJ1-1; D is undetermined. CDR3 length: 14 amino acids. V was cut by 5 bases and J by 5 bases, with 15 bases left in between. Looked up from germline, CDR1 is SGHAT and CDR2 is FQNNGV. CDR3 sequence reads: CASSTELLFTEAFF. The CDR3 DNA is TGTGCCAGCAGCACAGAGTTGCTTTTTACTGAAGCTTTCTTT.

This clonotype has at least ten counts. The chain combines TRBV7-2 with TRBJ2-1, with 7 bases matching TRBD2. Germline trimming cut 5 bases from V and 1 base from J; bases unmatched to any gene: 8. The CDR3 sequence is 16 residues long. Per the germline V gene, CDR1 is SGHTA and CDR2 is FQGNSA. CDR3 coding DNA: TGTGCCAGCAGCCCCGCCGCGGGGGTATCCTACAATGAGCAGTTCTTC. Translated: CASSPAAGVSYNEQFF.

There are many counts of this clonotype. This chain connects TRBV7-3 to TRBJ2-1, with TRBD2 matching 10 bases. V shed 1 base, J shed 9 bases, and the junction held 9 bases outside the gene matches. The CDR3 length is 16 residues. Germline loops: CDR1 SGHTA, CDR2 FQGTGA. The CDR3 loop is CASSLMSGGADGEQFF. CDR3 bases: TGTGCCAGCAGCTTAATGAGCGGGGGGGCGGATGGTGAGCAGTTCTTC.

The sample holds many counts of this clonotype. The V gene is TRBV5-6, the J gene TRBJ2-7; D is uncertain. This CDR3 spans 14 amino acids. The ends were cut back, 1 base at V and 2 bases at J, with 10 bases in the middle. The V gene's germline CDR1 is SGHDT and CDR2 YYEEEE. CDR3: CASSLHLDTYEQYF. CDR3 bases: TGTGCCAGCAGCTTGCATCTGGATACCTACGAGCAGTACTTC.

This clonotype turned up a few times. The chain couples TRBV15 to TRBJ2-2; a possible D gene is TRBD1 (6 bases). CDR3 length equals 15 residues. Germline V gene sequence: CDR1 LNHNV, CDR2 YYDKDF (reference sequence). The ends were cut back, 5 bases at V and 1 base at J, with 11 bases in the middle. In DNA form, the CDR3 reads TGTGCCACCAGCGAGGACAGATTGAACACCGGGGAGCTGTTTTTT. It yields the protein CATSEDRLNTGELFF.

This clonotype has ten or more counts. The CDR3 reads CSANRAGTEKLFF. CDR3 coding DNA: TGCAGTGCAAACAGGGCGGGAACCGAAAAACTGTTTTTT. This chain uses TRBV20-1 with TRBJ1-4; a possible D gene is TRBD1 (6 bases). Per the germline V gene, CDR1 is DFQATT and CDR2 is SNEGSKA (reference sequence). The CDR3 length is 13 residues. The V end lost 6 bases, the J end lost 8 bases, and 16 bases lay between the germline ends.

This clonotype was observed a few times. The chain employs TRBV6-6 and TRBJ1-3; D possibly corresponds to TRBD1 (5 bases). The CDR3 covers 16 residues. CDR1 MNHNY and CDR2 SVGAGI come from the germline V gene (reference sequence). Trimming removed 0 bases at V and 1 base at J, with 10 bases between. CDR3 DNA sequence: TGTGCCAGCAGTTACTCGATGGGGGGATCTGGAAACACCATATATTTT. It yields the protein CASSYSMGGSGNTIYF.

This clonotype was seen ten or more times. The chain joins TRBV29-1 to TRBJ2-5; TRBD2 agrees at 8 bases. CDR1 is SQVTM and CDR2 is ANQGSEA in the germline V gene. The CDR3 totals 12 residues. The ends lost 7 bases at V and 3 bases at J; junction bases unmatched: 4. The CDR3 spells CSAGGAKETQYF. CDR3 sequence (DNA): TGCAGCGCGGGGGGGGCGAAAGAGACCCAGTACTTC.

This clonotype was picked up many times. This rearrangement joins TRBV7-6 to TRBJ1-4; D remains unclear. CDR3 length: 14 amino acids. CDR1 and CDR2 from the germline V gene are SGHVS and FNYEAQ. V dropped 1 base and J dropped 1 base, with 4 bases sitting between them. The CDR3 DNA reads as TGTGCCAGCAGCTTAGGGGGAACTAATGAAAAACTGTTTTTT. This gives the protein CASSLGGTNEKLFF. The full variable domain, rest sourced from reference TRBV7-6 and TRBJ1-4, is GAGVSQSPRYKVTKRGQDVALRCDPISGHVSLYWYRQALGQGPEFLTYFNYEAQQDKSGLPNDRFSAERPEGSISTLTIQRTEQRDSAMYRCASSLGGTNEKLFFGSGTQLSVL.